This T cell receptor (beta chain) was captured by sequencing in a study of blood T cell repertoires in COVID-19. For the study at large: The United States, Italy and Spain supplied acute and convalescent COVID-19 samples. The analysed material was cDNA or gDNA that came from T cells, B-cell-depleted T cells, or PBMCs.

As handled by the study authors: Estimated nucleated cell counts came from reference gene primer amplification. Here immunoSEQ multiplex PCR was the method, and the copy in TCRdb shows in-frame clones only, minus some. That table gives V, J and clone size, and the DNA gave D and trimming. This table holds hundreds of thousands of clones, around 86% found once. The sample consisted of peripheral blood. This TCR was recovered from a woman aged 25 to 45 with active or convalescent COVID-19.

CDR3 residues: CATRTDRVWQPQHF. DNA of the CDR3: TGTGCCACCAGAACAGACAGGGTTTGGCAGCCCCAGCATTTT. This sequence joins TRBV24-1 and TRBJ1-5; TRBD1 matches 7 bases. After removal of 7 bases from V and 7 bases from J, the junction contained 9 bases not matched to a gene. The CDR3 spans 14 residues. Germline V CDR1 and CDR2: KGHDR, SFDVKD.